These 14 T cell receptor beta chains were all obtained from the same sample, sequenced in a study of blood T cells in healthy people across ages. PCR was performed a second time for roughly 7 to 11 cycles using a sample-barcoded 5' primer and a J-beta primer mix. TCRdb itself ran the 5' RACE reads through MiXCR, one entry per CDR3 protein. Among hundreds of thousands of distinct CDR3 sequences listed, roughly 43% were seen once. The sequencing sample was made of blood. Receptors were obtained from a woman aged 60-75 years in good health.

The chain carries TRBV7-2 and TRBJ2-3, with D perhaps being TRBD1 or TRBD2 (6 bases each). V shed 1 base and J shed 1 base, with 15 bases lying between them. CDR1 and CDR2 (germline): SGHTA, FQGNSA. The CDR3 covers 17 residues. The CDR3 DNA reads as TGTGCCAGCAGCTTAGGGGGGCGGGTAGCGGGCACAGATACGCAGTATTTT. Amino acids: CASSLGGRVAGTDTQYF.

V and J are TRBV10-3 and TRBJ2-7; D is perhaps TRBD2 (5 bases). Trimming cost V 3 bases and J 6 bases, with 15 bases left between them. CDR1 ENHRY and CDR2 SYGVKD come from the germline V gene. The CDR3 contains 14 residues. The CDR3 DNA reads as TGTGCCATCAGTGATATACTAGAATCCGGCGAGCAGTACTTC. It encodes CAISDILESGEQYF.

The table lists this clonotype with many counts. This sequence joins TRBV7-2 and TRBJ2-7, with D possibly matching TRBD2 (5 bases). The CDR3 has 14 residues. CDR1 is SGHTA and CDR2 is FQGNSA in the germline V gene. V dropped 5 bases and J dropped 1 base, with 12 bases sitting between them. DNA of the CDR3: TGTGCCAGCAGCCCGCACGGGGATTCCTACGAGCAGTACTTC. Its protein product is CASSPHGDSYEQYF. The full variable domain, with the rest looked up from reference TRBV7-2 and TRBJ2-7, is GAGVSQSPSNKVTEKGKDVELRCDPISGHTALYWYRQSLGQGLEFLIYFQGNSAPDKSGLPSDRFSAERTGGSVSTLTIQRTQQEDSAVYLCASSPHGDSYEQYFGPGTRLTVT.

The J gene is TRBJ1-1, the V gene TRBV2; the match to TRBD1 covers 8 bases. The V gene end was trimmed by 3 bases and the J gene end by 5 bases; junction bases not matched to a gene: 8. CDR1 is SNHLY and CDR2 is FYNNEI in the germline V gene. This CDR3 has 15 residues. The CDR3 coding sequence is TGTGCCAGCAGTGACGGAAGACAGGGGAGGACTGAAGCTTTCTTT. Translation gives CASSDGRQGRTEAFF.

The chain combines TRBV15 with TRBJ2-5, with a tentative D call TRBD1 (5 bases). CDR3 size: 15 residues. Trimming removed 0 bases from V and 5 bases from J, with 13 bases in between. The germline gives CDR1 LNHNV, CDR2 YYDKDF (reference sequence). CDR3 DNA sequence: TGTGCCACCAGCAGAGATCCGAGGCCAGGGGAGACCCAGTACTTC. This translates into CATSRDPRPGETQYF.

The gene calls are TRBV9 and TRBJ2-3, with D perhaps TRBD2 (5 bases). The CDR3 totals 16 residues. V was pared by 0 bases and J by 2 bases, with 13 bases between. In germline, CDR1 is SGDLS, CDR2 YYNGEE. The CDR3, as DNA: TGTGCCAGCAGCGTAGCTGCGGGCGGTCTCACAGATACGCAGTATTTT. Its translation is CASSVAAGGLTDTQYF.

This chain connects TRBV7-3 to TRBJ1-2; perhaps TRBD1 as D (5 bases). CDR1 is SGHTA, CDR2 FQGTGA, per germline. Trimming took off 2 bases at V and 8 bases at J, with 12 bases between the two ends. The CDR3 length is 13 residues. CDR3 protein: CASSLQLGDGYTF. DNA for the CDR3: TGTGCCAGCAGCTTACAGCTGGGGGACGGCTACACCTTC.

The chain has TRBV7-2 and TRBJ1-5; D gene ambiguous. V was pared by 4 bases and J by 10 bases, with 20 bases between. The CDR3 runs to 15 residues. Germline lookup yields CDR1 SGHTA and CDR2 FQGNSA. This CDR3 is CASSWSSDLGGPQHF. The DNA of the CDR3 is TGTGCCAGCAGCTGGAGTTCGGACCTTGGCGGCCCCCAGCATTTT.

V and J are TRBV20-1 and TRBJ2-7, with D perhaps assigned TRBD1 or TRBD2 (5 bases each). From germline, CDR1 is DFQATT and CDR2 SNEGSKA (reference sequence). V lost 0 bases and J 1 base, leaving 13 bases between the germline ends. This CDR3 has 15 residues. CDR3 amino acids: CSARDHTGGSYEQYF. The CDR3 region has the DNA TGCAGTGCTAGAGATCATACTGGGGGTTCCTACGAGCAGTACTTC.

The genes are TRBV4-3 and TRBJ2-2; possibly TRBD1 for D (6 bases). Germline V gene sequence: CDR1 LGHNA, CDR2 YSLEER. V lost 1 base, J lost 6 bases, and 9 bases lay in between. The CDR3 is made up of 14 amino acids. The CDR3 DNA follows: TGCGCCAGCAGCCAAGTAACAGGGTCCGGGGAGCTGTTTTTT. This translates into CASSQVTGSGELFF.

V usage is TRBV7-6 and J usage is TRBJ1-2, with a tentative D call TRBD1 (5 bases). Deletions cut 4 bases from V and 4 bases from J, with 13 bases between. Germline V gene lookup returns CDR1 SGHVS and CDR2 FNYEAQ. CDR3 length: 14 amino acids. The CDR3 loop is CASSWDRTFYGYTF. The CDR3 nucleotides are TGTGCCAGCAGCTGGGACCGGACGTTCTATGGCTACACCTTC. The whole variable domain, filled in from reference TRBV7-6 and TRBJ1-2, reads GAGVSQSPRYKVTKRGQDVALRCDPISGHVSLYWYRQALGQGPEFLTYFNYEAQQDKSGLPNDRFSAERPEGSISTLTIQRTEQRDSAMYRCASSWDRTFYGYTFGSGTRLTVV.

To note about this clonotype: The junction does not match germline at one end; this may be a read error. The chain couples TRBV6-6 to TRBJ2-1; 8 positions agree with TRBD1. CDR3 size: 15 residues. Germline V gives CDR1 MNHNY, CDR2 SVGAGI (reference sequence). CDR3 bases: TGTGTCAGCAGCTCGACAGGGGCGGGCTACATTGAGCAGTTCTTC. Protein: CVSSSTGAGYIEQFF.

For the CDR3, the DNA is TGCAGTGCGTCGGGACTGGGAAACACAGATACGCAGTATTTT. Its protein product is CSASGLGNTDTQYF. The V gene is TRBV20-1, the J gene TRBJ2-3; D is perhaps TRBD2 (6 bases). This CDR3 comprises 14 residues. In germline, CDR1 is DFQATT, CDR2 SNEGSKA (reference sequence). V was trimmed by 6 bases and J by 2 bases, leaving 15 bases between them.

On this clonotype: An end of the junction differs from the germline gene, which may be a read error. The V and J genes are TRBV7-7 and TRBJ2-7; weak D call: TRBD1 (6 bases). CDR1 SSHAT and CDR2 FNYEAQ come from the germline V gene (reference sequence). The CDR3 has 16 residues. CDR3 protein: CASSSDRPIGSYEQYF. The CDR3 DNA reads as TGTGCTAGCAGCTCCGACAGGCCCATTGGATCCTACGAGCAGTACTTC.